In this sample, the clone carrying this T cell receptor (beta chain) turned up once. Its antigen is undetermined. Preparing the TCRbeta library involved the use of unique molecular identifiers. Each CDR3 protein is one row after TCRdb ran MiXCR on the PCR reads. The table includes about 260,000 distinct CDR3 sequences, less than 9% detected once. From germline, CDR1 is LNHDA and CDR2 SQIVND (reference sequence). Trimming pared 3 bases from V and 4 bases from J, leaving 9 bases between. The CDR3 sequence is 14 residues long. The sample originates from a study of T-cell reconstitution after alpha-beta-depleted transplantation in children. Study conclusions and caveats: Newly generated T cells supplied most T-cell counts and diversity one year post-transplant.

The starting material was PBMCs, mostly from graft donor cells, obtained 180 days after TCRalphabeta/CD19-depleted stem cell transplant. The source of this sequence is a male patient aged 10 to 17 who had a stem cell transplant for acute lymphoblastic leukemia, so the T cells may come from the graft donor. The J gene is TRBJ2-2, the V gene TRBV19; D gene uncertain. CDR3 bases: TGTGCCAGTAGTATTAAACAGACCACCGGGGAGCTGTTTTTT. Translation: CASSIKQTTGELFF.